Ten or more counts support the clone carrying this T cell receptor beta chain. What it binds is unknown. Trimming took 0 bases from V and 2 from J, leaving 6 bases between them. The CDR3 is made up of 13 amino acids. Germline V gene data show CDR1 as SQVTM and CDR2 as ANQGSEA. This sample stems from a study of T cells in Graves' hyperthyroidism and ophthalmopathy. About the study: Peripheral blood was acquired at first diagnosis, ahead of any therapy whatsoever. Study-wide results and limits: Onset of ophthalmopathy came a median approximately 6 months after the model predicted it.

There were TCR beta CDR3 regions amplified from RNA transcripts. Using the HTBI primer set, a first-round RT-PCR was run on the TCR CDR3. TCRdb passed the multiplex PCR reads through MiXCR, listing each CDR3 protein once. The sample yields around 440,000 distinct CDR3 sequences, 15% to 18% seen once. The chain joins TRBV29-1 to TRBJ2-3; D unresolved. Material for sequencing was blood. The clonotype originates from a woman between 18 and 30 years old with Graves' hyperthyroidism. CDR3 residues: CSVEDGTTDTQYF. CDR3 sequence (DNA): TGCAGCGTTGAAGACGGCACCACAGATACGCAGTATTTT.